This T cell receptor (beta chain) was sequenced in a study of blood T cells in healthy people across ages. This clonotype appeared a few times. Its antigen is unidentified. The CDR3 is 15 residues long. V was pared by 6 bases and J by 5 bases, with 21 bases between. Germline V gene data show CDR1 as DFQATT and CDR2 as SNEGSKA (reference sequence). Sample-barcoded 5' priming and a J-beta primer mix drove a second PCR of roughly 6 to 12 cycles. Sequencing recovered at least 3 million CDR3-containing paired-end reads from each sample. TCRdb passed the 5' RACE reads through MiXCR, listing each CDR3 protein once. Of more than 700,000 distinct CDR3 sequences listed, about half are singletons. The people who gave samples were healthy Caucasians from Russia, aged about 6 to 95. The amount of total RNA extracted per sample was at least 5 micrograms. General study results and limits: Comparison with aged donors showed that long-lived donors had more naive CD4+ cells and higher diversity.

The receptor comes from a man older than 75 in good health. Specimen: blood. The chain recombines TRBV20-1 with TRBJ2-3, with D perhaps matching TRBD1 or TRBD2 (6 bases each). This CDR3 reads CSASRGRVGRDTQYF. The CDR3 DNA is TGCAGTGCATCCCGGGGGCGGGTAGGGAGAGATACGCAGTATTTT.